This T cell receptor (beta chain) was recovered during a study of neurological immune-mediated disorders. General study findings and limits: None of the CDR3 amino acid sequences of expanded clones were shared across subjects, and this suggested private repertoires in all groups.

This clonotype has at least ten counts. The antigen is not known. Sequencing of 15-18 subjects in each run yielded over 170 million TCR-beta sequences. Each CDR3 protein is one row after TCRdb ran MiXCR on the 5' RACE reads. The table shows approximately 50,000 distinct CDR3 sequences, with around 10% occurring only once. This clonotype originated in a man aged 70 or older with HTLV-1-associated myelopathy (HAM/TSP). The source material was PBMCs.

The CDR3: CASLGEQGSYNEQFF. The DNA of the CDR3 is TGTGCCAGCCTAGGAGAGCAGGGTTCCTACAATGAGCAGTTCTTC. The chain employs TRBV19 and TRBJ2-1; tentative D call: TRBD1 (5 bases). V lost 9 bases and J lost 1, with 16 bases in between. The germline V gene encodes CDR1 LNHDA and CDR2 SQIVND (reference sequence). The length of the CDR3 is 15 residues.